This T cell receptor beta chain originates from a study of shared clonotypes between healthy human individuals. Sequencing used immunoSEQ multiplex PCR; TCRdb keeps in-frame clones, though not all of them. The sample has approximately 1,000,000 clones; around three quarters are singletons. This CDR3 region has 14 residues. The germline CDR1 and CDR2 sequences are SGHKS and YYEKEE (reference sequence). Trimming removed 0 bases from V and 2 bases from J, with 9 bases in between. This chain uses TRBV5-5 with TRBJ2-7, with a possible D match to TRBD2 (6 bases). The sequenced material came from memory CD4+ T cells from PBMCs. Subset: CD45RA-negative fraction. The receptor was isolated from a man aged 18 to 30 in good health. Some clones in this sample may be carry-over from other donors' samples. The CDR3 nucleotides read TGTGCCAGCAGCTTGGATGGGAGGACCTACGAGCAGTACTTC. Its translation is CASSLDGRTYEQYF.